These T cell receptor beta chains were read from a single sample in a study of blood T cell repertoires in COVID-19. TCRdb's table, derived via immunoSEQ multiplex PCR, lists solely in-frame clones and lacks some. The sample lists 200,000 to 250,000 clones, roughly 89% occurring once. Sequencing used peripheral blood. Receptors originate from a man aged 25-40 years who had recovered from COVID-19. Each CDR3 is given with its conserved first and last residue. D genes are given only for firm matches. Only part of the rows carry a size: once, few, many, or a class if the clone is expanded.

TRBJ1-2,once,.,TRBV10-3,TGTGCCATCAGTGATAGCGGGGGTCCCTATGGCTACACCTTC,CAISDSGGPYGYTF
TRBJ1-2,.,.,TRBV5-6,TGTGCCAGCAGCTTTACTCTGACAGGCCAAGCTAACTATGGCTACACCTTC,CASSFTLTGQANYGYTF
TRBJ2-7,.,.,TRBV6-5,TGTGCCAGCAGAGGGGAGTGGGGGCCAACCTACGAGCAGTACTTC,CASRGEWGPTYEQYF
TRBJ2-5,.,.,TRBV5-4,TGTGCCAGCAGCTTTTTGCGGGGCCAAGAGACCCAGTACTTC,CASSFLRGQETQYF
TRBJ2-5,.,TRBD2,TRBV14,TGTGCCAGCAGCTTTACTAGCGGGGGTTTAGAGACCCAGTACTTC,CASSFTSGGLETQYF
TRBJ1-1,.,.,TRBV20-1,TGCAGTGCTAGGCAGTTTGAAGCTTTCTTT,CSARQFEAFF
TRBJ2-2,.,TRBD2,TRBV19,TGTGCCAGTAGCCTTCCTTTAGCGGGGGGCTTCGGCGGGGAGCTGTTTTTT,CASSLPLAGGFGGELFF
TRBJ2-3,once,TRBD1,TRBV18,TGTGCCAGCTCACCTCCCGGGACAGGGACCGGGAGGTATACAGATACGCAGTATTTT,CASSPPGTGTGRYTDTQYF
TRBJ2-3,.,TRBD2,TRBV4-2,TGTGCCAGCAGCCGGGGGGGGGACACAGATACGCAGTATTTT,CASSRGGDTDTQYF
TRBJ1-5,.,.,TRBV29-1,TGCAGCGTTGAGACGGGAGGCAATCAGCCCCAGCATTTT,CSVETGGNQPQHF
TRBJ2-3,.,.,TRBV29-1,TGCAGCATCAACCCAGGGGGAGGATGGTATTTT,CSINPGGGWYF
TRBJ2-3,.,.,TRBV5-1,TGCGCCAGCAGCTGGACAGAGGGGTCAGATACGCAGTATTTT,CASSWTEGSDTQYF
TRBJ2-7,.,.,TRBV6-5,TGTGCCAGCAGTTACTCCCAGTACGAGCAGTACTTC,CASSYSQYEQYF
TRBJ1-1,.,TRBD1,TRBV5-1,TGCGCCAGCAGCTCGGGACAGGGGAACACTGAAGCTTTCTTT,CASSSGQGNTEAFF
TRBJ1-4,.,.,TRBV30,TGTGCCTGGAGCGGGGGGAAATTTGCAAATGAAAAACTGTTTTTT,CAWSGGKFANEKLFF
TRBJ2-7,.,.,TRBV6-1,TGTGCCAGCAGTGTTCGGGAAGTCCCTTTAGCCTACGAGCAGTACTTC,CASSVREVPLAYEQYF
TRBJ1-1,.,.,TRBV14,TGTGCCAGCAGCTCCGGGTCAGACACTGAAGCTTTCTTT,CASSSGSDTEAFF
TRBJ2-2,.,.,TRBV10-1,TGCGCCAGCAGGTCCCAGGGATCGGCCGGGGAGCTGTTTTTT,CASRSQGSAGELFF
TRBJ2-5,.,TRBD2,TRBV2,TGTGCCAGCAGTGTAGCGGGCCGTTCGGAGACCCAGTACTTC,CASSVAGRSETQYF
TRBJ2-3,.,TRBD2,TRBV9,TGTGCCAGCAGCGTAGCTGTGGCGGGGGGCCACACAGATACGCAGTATTTT,CASSVAVAGGHTDTQYF
TRBJ2-5,.,.,TRBV11-3,TGTGCCAGCAGCTTGCCTGACTGGCAAGAGACCCAGTACTTC,CASSLPDWQETQYF
TRBJ2-3,.,TRBD2,TRBV18,TGTGCCAGCTCGCCAACACTAGCGGGGTACACAGATACGCAGTATTTT,CASSPTLAGYTDTQYF
TRBJ2-5,.,.,TRBV28,TGTGCCAGCAGTTTATTGGGGCAGGGGCAAGAGACCCAGTACTTC,CASSLLGQGQETQYF
TRBJ2-7,.,.,TRBV6-2/TRBV6-3,TGTGCCAGCAACCCGAAAGGGAGCTCCTACGAGCAGTACTTC,CASNPKGSSYEQYF
TRBJ1-1,.,TRBD1,TRBV6-2/TRBV6-3,TGTGCCAGCAGTTATAGAGGGGGCAGTGAAGCTTTCTTT,CASSYRGGSEAFF
TRBJ1-1,once,.,TRBV19,TGTGCCAGTAGTCAGGGAAGAGGATACACTGAAGCTTTCTTT,CASSQGRGYTEAFF
TRBJ1-1,.,.,TRBV5-1,TGCGCCAGCAGCCAGAGGGACTTCGGGCAAGCTTTCTTT,CASSQRDFGQAFF
TRBJ1-2,.,.,TRBV9,TGTGCCAGCAGCGGGGTCCCAAGGGGACTTCCCAACTATGGCTACACCTTC,CASSGVPRGLPNYGYTF
TRBJ2-3,.,.,TRBV24-1,TGTGCCACCAGTGATTTCCAGGGGTCCTCAGATACGCAGTATTTT,CATSDFQGSSDTQYF
TRBJ2-7,.,.,TRBV11-2,TGTGCCAGCAGCCAGGGACATACAAACTCCTACGAGCAGTACTTC,CASSQGHTNSYEQYF
TRBJ1-2,.,TRBD1,TRBV7-9,TGTGCCAGCAGCTATGGGGGGACAGGGCCTAACTATGGCTACACCTTC,CASSYGGTGPNYGYTF
TRBJ2-7,.,TRBD2,TRBV15,TGTGCCACCAGCAGCCTACTAGCGGGGGGTCAAAGCGAGCAGTACTTC,CATSSLLAGGQSEQYF
TRBJ1-5,.,TRBD1,TRBV10-3,TGTGCCATCAGTCGAGACAGGGGGGAGCCCCAGCATTTT,CAISRDRGEPQHF
TRBJ1-1,once,.,TRBV4-3,TGCGCCAGCAGCCAAGATCGCGCATCCACCGAACCTGAAGCTTTCTTT,CASSQDRASTEPEAFF
TRBJ1-6,.,.,TRBV7-8,TGTGCCAGCAGCTCCCGACCGACCACAGGGTCTTCACCCCTCCACTTT,CASSSRPTTGSSPLHF
TRBJ2-6,.,TRBD1,TRBV28,TGTGCCAGCAGTTCTTCCCCCGGGACAGGCCCTTCTGGGGCCAACGTCCTGACTTTC,CASSSSPGTGPSGANVLTF
TRBJ1-5,.,.,TRBV2,TGTGCCAGCAAACCGAACTTGGATCAGCCCCAGCATTTT,CASKPNLDQPQHF
TRBJ2-2,.,.,TRBV5-1,TGCGCCAGCAGCTTGGTGGTGAGGAACACCGGGGAGCTGTTTTTT,CASSLVVRNTGELFF
TRBJ2-7,.,.,TRBV5-8,TGTGCCAGCGCAGTCCCGGTCGGGTACTACGAGCAGTACTTC,CASAVPVGYYEQYF
TRBJ1-2,.,.,TRBV5-4,TGTGCCAGCAGCCCCCTAAGAAATAACTATGGCTACACCTTC,CASSPLRNNYGYTF
TRBJ1-1,.,.,TRBV3-1/TRBV3-2,TGTGCCAGCAGCCAAGGGGGTGGGGGCACAGAAGCTTTCTTT,CASSQGGGGTEAFF
TRBJ2-3,.,TRBD2,TRBV11-3,TGTGCCAGCAGCTTAGGTCTGCTAGCGGAGGAGGCGCAGTATTTT,CASSLGLLAEEAQYF
TRBJ2-2,few,TRBD1,TRBV24-1,TGTGCCACCACTAAGGGGGCGAGAACCGGGGAGCTGTTTTTT,CATTKGARTGELFF
TRBJ1-1,.,TRBD1,TRBV9,TGTGCCAGCAGCGTCGGGACAGGGGTTATGAACACTGAAGCTTTCTTT,CASSVGTGVMNTEAFF
TRBJ2-5,.,.,TRBV19,TGTGCCAGTAGCCGAGGTTCCATCGGGTACGGGGAGACCCAGTACTTC,CASSRGSIGYGETQYF
TRBJ2-5,.,TRBD2,TRBV19,TGTGCCAGTAGTACGCCCGGACTAGCGGGGGGGAAGTACCAAGAGACCCAGTACTTC,CASSTPGLAGGKYQETQYF
TRBJ1-2,.,.,TRBV27,TGTGCCAGCACCACGACAGGCAGCTATGGCTACACCTTC,CASTTTGSYGYTF
TRBJ1-2,few,.,TRBV6-5,TGTGCCAGCAGCCCGGGGGGCGGCTATGGCTACACCTTC,CASSPGGGYGYTF
TRBJ1-4,.,.,TRBV15,TGTGCCACCAGCAGAGACAGGGTGGGAGAAAAACTGTTTTTT,CATSRDRVGEKLFF
TRBJ2-2,.,TRBD2,TRBV11-2,TGTGCCAGCCGGACTAGCGGGGGATACACCGGGGAGCTGTTTTTT,CASRTSGGYTGELFF